A selection of T cell receptor beta chains follows, all from one sample in a study of Graves' ophthalmopathy and Graves' hyperthyroidism. TCRdb called the multiplex PCR reads again in MiXCR, with one record for every CDR3 protein. The data hold tens of thousands of distinct CDR3 sequences, with roughly 47% observed a single time. The sequencing sample was made of peripheral blood. The receptors shown here come from an adult woman with Graves' ophthalmopathy. CDR3s include the opening cysteine and the closing phenylalanine or tryptophan. The order of the fields is V gene, J gene, CDR3 length, CDR3 protein.

>TRBV6-5|TRBJ2-6|12
CASSSRANVLTF
>TRBV19|TRBJ2-7|15
CASSIGAGAAGEQYF
>TRBV25-1|TRBJ2-3|15
CASSPGTIGTDTQYF
>TRBV15|TRBJ1-2|15
CATSRGGQGSKQYTF
>TRBV5-1|TRBJ2-1|15
CACSLAWQGGYEQFF
>TRBV20-1|TRBJ1-5|16
CSALGPGGKGNQPQHF
>TRBV25-1|TRBJ2-2|15
CASTPDRGHTGELFF
>TRBV12-3/TRBV12-4|TRBJ1-6|16
CASSRDRASYNSPLHF
>TRBV7-2|TRBJ2-7|16
CASSSRGDRENYEQYF
>TRBV7-3|TRBJ2-5|16
CASSPGLAGAGETQYF
>TRBV7-8|TRBJ2-5|18
CASSFGLSLAGTQETQYF
>TRBV15|TRBJ2-3|13
CATSRDRLDTQYF
>TRBV7-9|TRBJ2-3|15
CASSSRTGVDNEQYF
>TRBV5-1|TRBJ2-1|13
CASGRATLNKQLF
>TRBV4-2|TRBJ1-5|15
CATKMTETSNQPQHF
>TRBV24-1|TRBJ2-3|16
CATSDTGRGTTDTQYF
>TRBV28|TRBJ2-3|18
CASSFPQGGYEVPDTQYF
>TRBV24-1|TRBJ1-2|14
CATSERTVIDGYTF
>TRBV6-2/TRBV6-3|TRBJ2-1|20
CASSYISGLAGGPSGNEQFF
>TRBV19|TRBJ1-1|15
CVSRRTGAGNTEAFF
>TRBV20-1|TRBJ2-3|12
CSARDRTDTQYF
>TRBV5-5|TRBJ1-1|17
CASSSSIGTGGNTEAFF
>TRBV6-4|TRBJ1-2|15
CASSEEAGANYGYTF
>TRBV24-1|TRBJ1-4|17
CATSDRPGQHSNEKLFF
>TRBV4-2|TRBJ2-1|18
CASSQGGTSGYSYNEQFF
>TRBV13|TRBJ1-6|14
CASSREGSSSPLHF
>TRBV30|TRBJ1-2|14
CAWSPRPDSNGYTF
>TRBV2|TRBJ2-7|18
CASSEIRRVGQGIYEQYF
>TRBV6-5|TRBJ1-4|14
CASAKQAETEKLFF
>TRBV6-4|TRBJ1-5|13
CASSDSAGSYEHF
>TRBV15|TRBJ1-2|13
CATSRQGADGYTF
>TRBV10-3|TRBJ2-7|16
CAISVRGGGRDHEQYF
>TRBV7-2|TRBJ2-4|12
CASRQDRLAWNF
>TRBV6-1|TRBJ2-1|16
CASSGYGSGKVDEQFF
>TRBV24-1|TRBJ1-4|15
CATSDFGTEGEKLFF
>TRBV9|TRBJ2-5|16
CASSRGTSGSQEAQYF